One sample yielded the 20 T cell receptor beta chains listed below, sequenced in a study of Ad26.COV2.S vaccination and SARS-CoV-2 variants. Treatment in this sample: some 19 received Ad26.COV2.S at low or high dose, single or two shots; about five received placebo; per-sample allocation not given. The investigators took samples on day 63 after the first vaccine or placebo injection. Sequencing used immunoSEQ multiplex PCR; TCRdb keeps in-frame clones, though not all of them. There are about 420,000 clones in the sample; around 87% occur only once, and 3.5% to 4% lies in the top ten. The specimen was peripheral blood, collected in a trial of Ad26.COV2.S vaccine versus placebo. Receptors originate from a person between 18 and 65 years old who received the Ad26.COV2.S COVID-19 vaccine or a placebo.

This clone was counted a single time. This chain joins TRBV4-1 and TRBJ2-3; 9 bases are a match to TRBD1. V dropped 2 bases and J dropped 2; count of bases not matched to a gene: 8. The CDR3 covers 17 residues. Germline lookup yields CDR1 MGHRA and CDR2 YSYEKL. CDR3 loop: CASSQWPGQGFTDTQYF. The CDR3 DNA reads TGCGCCAGCAGCCAATGGCCGGGACAGGGATTCACAGATACGCAGTATTTT.

The chain has TRBV6-6 and TRBJ2-3; D may be TRBD1 (5 bases). The V gene lost 6 bases and the J gene lost 4 bases, with 17 bases spanning the gap. The CDR3 is 15 amino acids. Germline V gene sequence: CDR1 MNHNY, CDR2 SVGAGI (reference sequence). The CDR3 region has the DNA TGTGCCAGCAGCCTGAAGGGGCAGCCGCCAGATACGCAGTATTTT. It specifies CASSLKGQPPDTQYF.

This chain joins TRBV7-3 and TRBJ2-1; 8 bases align to TRBD2. The germline V gene has CDR1 SGHTA and CDR2 FQGTGA. The CDR3 spans 17 residues. V lost 3 bases and J lost 8; bases outside the gene matches: 15. In nucleotides, the CDR3 is TGTGCCAGCAGCTTCTCCGGGACTAGGGAAATGGTCGATGAGCAGTTCTTC. It translates to CASSFSGTREMVDEQFF.

The rearrangement uses TRBV4-1 and TRBJ2-3; tentative D call: TRBD2 (5 bases). The CDR3 covers 15 residues. Germline lookup yields CDR1 MGHRA and CDR2 YSYEKL. The ends were cut back, 4 bases at V and 1 base at J, with 12 bases in the middle. As DNA, the CDR3 is TGCGCCAGCAGCCCAACCGGACTTCGCACAGATACGCAGTATTTT. Translating gives CASSPTGLRTDTQYF.

This chain links TRBV28 with TRBJ1-4; 9 nucleotides agree with TRBD1. The ends lost 3 bases at V and 7 bases at J; junction bases unmatched: 9. Per germline, CDR1 MDHEN and CDR2 SYDVKM. The CDR3 consists of 16 residues. The CDR3 reads CASSLAVGTGSEKLFF. The CDR3 nucleotides are TGTGCCAGCAGTTTGGCCGTAGGGACAGGGAGTGAAAAACTGTTTTTT.

The chain is built from TRBV7-9 and TRBJ1-1, with D unresolved. Germline CDR1 SEHNR, CDR2 FQNEAQ (reference sequence). The CDR3 spans 12 residues. The V and J ends lost 1 base and 5 bases respectively, with 5 bases between them. The CDR3 nucleotides read TGTGCCAGCAGCTTAGTACGAACTGAAGCTTTCTTT. Residues: CASSLVRTEAFF.

The sample holds one count of this clone. The chain couples TRBV6-2 or TRBV6-3 to TRBJ2-1; D call uncertain. With 2 bases removed from V and 1 base from J, the gap between germline ends came to 18 bases. The CDR3 has 18 residues. CDR1 is MNHEY and CDR2 is SVGEGT in the germline V gene. In nucleotides, the CDR3 is TGTGCCAGCAGTTACCTCTCCCGGCTCGCCAGGTCCTACAATGAGCAGTTCTTC. Encoded protein: CASSYLSRLARSYNEQFF.

The chain links TRBV28 to TRBJ2-1; 11 bases are shared with TRBD2. With 5 bases clipped from V and 10 bases from J, the junction kept 25 bases outside the gene matches. The CDR3 totals 20 residues. Germline CDR1 is MDHEN and CDR2 is SYDVKM. CDR3: CASSLYHGTSGGAKTREQFF. CDR3 in DNA: TGTGCCAGCAGTCTATACCACGGGACTAGCGGAGGCGCTAAAACTCGGGAGCAGTTCTTC.

V gene TRBV28 combines with J gene TRBJ1-5; TRBD1 matches at 10 bases. This CDR3 has 15 residues. Unmatched junction bases numbered 9, after V lost 7 bases and J lost 6 bases. Per germline, CDR1 MDHEN and CDR2 SYDVKM. The chain's CDR3 is CASIERTGGSQPQHF. The CDR3 coding sequence is TGTGCCAGCATCGAGCGGACAGGGGGTAGTCAGCCCCAGCATTTT.

V and J are TRBV19 and TRBJ2-5; D call uncertain. V lost 6 bases and J lost 5, with 22 bases in between. Germline CDR1 and CDR2: LNHDA and SQIVND (reference sequence). The CDR3 has 16 amino acids. The CDR3 reads CASSDYAGESLETQYF. The CDR3 DNA is TGTGCCAGTAGCGATTACGCAGGCGAATCTCTGGAGACCCAGTACTTC.

This clone was counted a single time. The chain is built from TRBV10-3 and TRBJ1-2; D gene uncertain. With 0 bases removed from V and 1 base from J, the gap between germline ends came to 15 bases. CDR1 is ENHRY and CDR2 is SYGVKD in the germline V gene. This CDR3 has 17 amino acids. This CDR3 reads CAISESTAQASNYGYTF. Here the CDR3 DNA reads TGTGCCATCAGTGAGTCGACGGCCCAGGCGAGTAACTATGGCTACACCTTC.

This rearrangement joins TRBV27 to TRBJ1-2, with D perhaps matching TRBD1 (5 bases). Trimming took 8 bases from V and 4 from J, leaving 11 bases between them. Germline V gives CDR1 MNHEY, CDR2 SMNVEV (reference sequence). This CDR3 is built from 12 residues. This CDR3 reads CASSGGGYGYTF. DNA of the CDR3: TGTGCCAGCTCGGGGGGAGGCTATGGCTACACCTTC.

V usage is TRBV6-1 and J usage is TRBJ2-5; 8 bases fit TRBD1. The ends lost 4 bases at V and 5 bases at J; junction bases unmatched: 12. The CDR3 has 16 amino acids. Germline V gene sequence: CDR1 MNHNS, CDR2 SASEGT. CDR3 DNA: TGTGCCAGCAGTGGAGAGACAGGGGTAGTCCGGGAGACCCAGTACTTC. This codes for CASSGETGVVRETQYF.

The chain joins TRBV4-1 to TRBJ2-2; TRBD1 agrees at 9 bases. The CDR3 is made up of 15 amino acids. V lost 4 bases, J lost 5 bases, and 5 bases stayed unmatched. Per germline, CDR1 MGHRA and CDR2 YSYEKL. The CDR3 bases are TGCGCCAGCAGCCGCGGGACAGGGTCAACCGGGGAGCTGTTTTTT. Protein sequence: CASSRGTGSTGELFF.

This chain links TRBV7-2 with TRBJ2-5; D is perhaps TRBD2 (6 bases). The germline V gene has CDR1 SGHTA and CDR2 FQGNSA. The CDR3 is 15 residues long. V was trimmed by 5 bases and J by 7 bases, leaving 20 bases between them. CDR3 loop: CASSPVSGTSGTQYF. The CDR3 nucleotides are TGTGCCAGCAGCCCCGTCTCTGGGACTTCAGGGACCCAGTACTTC.

The CDR3 loop is CASSRAPGNSPLHF. CDR3 coding DNA: TGTGCCAGCAGCCGGGCCCCCGGAAATTCACCCCTCCACTTT. The rearrangement uses TRBV3-1 (or the pseudogene TRBV3-2) and TRBJ1-6; D is uncertain. The CDR3 contains 14 residues. CDR1 is LGHDT and CDR2 is YNNKEL in the germline V gene (reference sequence). Trimming removed 4 bases at V and 7 bases at J, with 11 bases between.

The chain has TRBV27 and TRBJ1-1; D is unclear. Germline V CDR1 and CDR2: MNHEY, SMNVEV (reference sequence). The V end was cut by 3 bases, the J end by 4 bases, with 12 bases between. There are 14 residues in the CDR3. The CDR3 nucleotides read TGTGCCAGCAGTTTTTCATCACTTGCCACTGAAGCTTTCTTT. Its protein is CASSFSSLATEAFF.

This chain uses TRBV12-3 or TRBV12-4 with TRBJ1-6; a possible D gene is TRBD1 (6 bases). There are 12 residues in the CDR3. V was shortened by 6 bases and J by 9 bases, with 9 bases between the two germline ends. The CDR3 spells CASSRRGSPLHF. Written as DNA, the CDR3 is TGTGCCAGCAGCCGCAGGGGTTCACCCCTCCACTTT.

The CDR3 reads CASSQGTGVRTEAFF. Here the CDR3 DNA reads TGTGCCAGCAGCCAGGGGACAGGGGTAAGGACTGAAGCTTTCTTT. The J gene is TRBJ1-1, the V gene TRBV3-1 (or the pseudogene TRBV3-2); 10 bases fit TRBD1. Trimming took 3 bases from V and 5 from J; bases not matched to a gene: 6. The CDR3 contains 15 residues. Germline V lookup: CDR1 LGHDT, CDR2 YNNKEL (reference sequence).

The CDR3 nucleotides read TGTGCCAGCAGTGAACAAAACATTCAGTACTTC. This codes for CASSEQNIQYF. The gene calls are TRBV4-2 and TRBJ2-4; D call uncertain. This CDR3 comprises 11 residues. Germline CDR1 is LGHNA and CDR2 is YNFKEQ. V lost 6 bases and J 5 bases, leaving 5 bases between the germline ends.